Below are 14 T cell receptor beta chains sequenced from a single sample in a study of regulatory T cells in long-lasting Graves disease. For TCR beta, libraries came from iRepertoire HTBI primers and Arm-PCR of CDR3 regions. From the multiplex PCR reads, TCRdb called clonotypes with MiXCR, one entry per CDR3 protein. The sample lists hundreds of thousands of distinct CDR3 sequences, less than 15% occurring once. Time point in this sample: newly diagnosed GD, antithyroid drugs for less than 3 months. Preparation of the TCR library used RNA extracted from PBMCs. The same sample was also studied in work on T cells in Graves' hyperthyroidism and ophthalmopathy.

Sequenced material: peripheral blood mononuclear cells (PBMCs), taken at new diagnosis, from a patient treated with antithyroid drugs. Receptors were obtained from a man younger than 40 with Graves disease.

This clonotype was counted ten times or more. The V call is TRBV7-8, the J call TRBJ2-5, with D unclear. CDR1 is SGHVS and CDR2 is FQNEAQ in the germline V gene. This CDR3 contains 15 residues. V was cut by 5 bases and J by 5 bases, with 18 bases left in between. Here the CDR3 reads CASSLGSGVTETQYF. CDR3 sequence (DNA): TGTGCCAGCAGCCTGGGGTCTGGGGTCACGGAGACCCAGTACTTC.

V is TRBV5-6 and J is TRBJ2-3; tentatively, D is TRBD1 (5 bases). CDR1 and CDR2 from the germline V gene are SGHDT and YYEEEE. The CDR3 runs to 14 residues. V shed 0 bases and J shed 5 bases, with 10 bases lying between them. As DNA, the CDR3 is TGTGCCAGCAGCTTGGGGGGCCGAGGAGATACGCAGTATTTT. Encoded protein: CASSLGGRGDTQYF.

V and J are TRBV20-1 and TRBJ1-2, with 8 positions matching TRBD1. V was pared by 6 bases and J by 3 bases, with 9 bases of the junction left unmatched. The CDR3 has 14 amino acids. The germline V gene encodes CDR1 DFQATT and CDR2 SNEGSKA (reference sequence). The CDR3 nucleotides read TGCAGTGCGCCCCCGGACAGGGACGACTATGGCTACACCTTC. Its translation is CSAPPDRDDYGYTF.

This clonotype was counted many times. The CDR3 nucleotides read TGTGCCAGCAGCCGGGACTTAGCCACAGATACGCAGTATTTT. This translates into CASSRDLATDTQYF. V usage is TRBV28 and J usage is TRBJ2-3; D is possibly TRBD2 (6 bases). V lost 6 bases and J lost 2, with 12 bases in between. In germline, CDR1 is MDHEN, CDR2 SYDVKM. CDR3 length: 14 amino acids.

This clonotype was seen only a few times. The chain uses TRBV5-4 and TRBJ2-2; 8 bases are a match to TRBD2. This CDR3 comprises 16 residues. Germline V CDR1 and CDR2: SGHNT, YYREEE (reference sequence). V dropped 0 bases and J dropped 6; count of bases not matched to a gene: 7. DNA for the CDR3: TGTGCCAGCAGCTTGGACCCAGCGGGGGCTCCCGGGGAGCTGTTTTTT. This encodes CASSLDPAGAPGELFF. The full variable domain, completed using reference TRBV5-4 and TRBJ2-2, is ETGVTQSPTHLIKTRGQQVTLRCSSQSGHNTVSWYQQALGQGPQFIFQYYREEENGRGNFPPRFSGLQFPNYSSELNVNALELDDSALYLCASSLDPAGAPGELFFGEGSRLTVL.

With regard to this clonotype: It may be a read error: a sequence one base away is much more abundant. The chain uses TRBV9 and TRBJ2-6; D gene uncertain. V shed 0 bases and J shed 0 bases, with 4 bases lying between them. The length of the CDR3 is 15 residues. Germline CDR1 reads SGDLS; CDR2 reads YYNGEE. The CDR3 nucleotides read TGTGCCAGCAGCGTAGAGGGCTCTGGGGCCAACGTCCTGACTTTC. Protein: CASSVEGSGANVLTF.

The chain carries TRBV5-1 and TRBJ2-3, with D possibly being TRBD1 (6 bases). Trimming cost V 6 bases and J 0 bases, with 11 bases left between them. The CDR3 extends over 14 amino acids. Germline CDR1 SGHRS, CDR2 YFSETQ. The CDR3 sequence: CASNQGISTDTQYF. Written as DNA, the CDR3 is TGCGCCAGCAATCAGGGGATTAGCACAGATACGCAGTATTTT.

This clonotype was seen ten or more times. The chain is built from TRBV18 and TRBJ2-1; 8 positions match TRBD1. Germline trimming cut 2 bases from V and 7 bases from J; bases unmatched to any gene: 7. The CDR3 extends over 15 amino acids. Germline V gene data show CDR1 as KGHSH and CDR2 as LQKENI. In DNA form, the CDR3 reads TGTGCCAGCTCACCAGGCAGGGGGCTAACGAATGAGCAGTTCTTC. Encoded protein: CASSPGRGLTNEQFF.

This clonotype was detected many times. This chain connects TRBV6-1 to TRBJ2-6; D may match TRBD1 or TRBD2 (5 bases each). Germline V lookup: CDR1 MNHNS, CDR2 SASEGT. The CDR3 runs 16 residues. Trimming removed 5 bases from V and 1 base from J, with 12 bases in between. The CDR3 sequence is CASSRGRKSGANVLTF. The CDR3 region has the DNA TGTGCCAGCAGTCGGGGACGGAAATCTGGGGCCAACGTCCTGACTTTC.

This clonotype has a count of ten or more. This chain connects TRBV20-1 to TRBJ2-3, with 11 positions matching TRBD1. Germline-derived CDR1 and CDR2 are DFQATT and SNEGSKA (reference sequence). J lost 3 bases, V lost 0 bases, and 8 bases had no gene match. The CDR3 is made up of 17 amino acids. CDR3 nucleotides: TGCAGTGCTAGAGACCCGTTTGGACAGGGGGCTACAGATACGCAGTATTTT. Residues: CSARDPFGQGATDTQYF.

This clonotype was counted ten times or more. The genes are TRBV19 and TRBJ2-3, with 10 bases aligning to TRBD2. Germline V gene sequence: CDR1 LNHDA, CDR2 SQIVND (reference sequence). The trim removed 3 bases at V and 6 bases at J, leaving 9 bases unmatched. There are 16 residues in the CDR3. CDR3 amino acids: CASSISGRVSGDTQYF. CDR3 nucleotide sequence: TGTGCCAGTAGTATCAGCGGGAGGGTCTCAGGGGATACGCAGTATTTT.

This clonotype was observed at least ten times. DNA for the CDR3: TGCAGTGCTGGGGCAGATGGCTACACCTTC. It encodes CSAGADGYTF. The chain couples TRBV20-1 to TRBJ1-2; the D gene is possibly TRBD1 (5 bases). Per the germline V gene, CDR1 is DFQATT and CDR2 is SNEGSKA (reference sequence). The CDR3 totals 10 residues. Trimming pared 5 bases from V and 6 bases from J, leaving 7 bases between.

This clonotype was counted at least ten times. This chain connects TRBV20-1 to TRBJ2-2; perhaps TRBD2 as D (6 bases). Germline CDR1 reads DFQATT; CDR2 reads SNEGSKA (reference sequence). The CDR3 length is 15 residues. Between the trimmed V and J ends, which lost 3 bases and 5 bases, there was a span of 16 bases. The CDR3 DNA reads as TGCAGTGCTAGGCCTATACGGAGGGAAACCGGGGAGCTGTTTTTT. Residues: CSARPIRRETGELFF.

This clonotype has a count of ten or more. The chain recombines TRBV28 with TRBJ2-7, with 7 bases fitting TRBD2. From germline, CDR1 is MDHEN and CDR2 SYDVKM. CDR3 length equals 21 residues. With 3 bases clipped from V and 2 bases from J, the junction kept 25 bases outside the gene matches. CDR3 in DNA: TGTGCCAGCAGTTTGCCGGGAGTGGGAAGGCTTGGGAGGGCTTTTACCTACGAGCAGTACTTC. This translates into CASSLPGVGRLGRAFTYEQYF.